The 28 T cell receptor beta chains below all came from one sample that was sequenced in a study of shared clonotypes between healthy human individuals. Assay used: immunoSEQ multiplex PCR; TCRdb lists only in-frame clones, some missing. Found here are fewer than 850,000 clones, about two thirds of them singletons; the top ten hold 1.5% to 2%. The source material was memory CD4+ T cells sorted from blood. Subset given: CD45RA-negative fraction. These receptors all come from a woman aged 25-40 years in good health.

The genes are TRBV4-1 and TRBJ2-5, with D tentatively TRBD1 or TRBD2 (5 bases each). The V gene lost 0 bases and the J gene lost 1 base, with 9 bases spanning the gap. Germline V lookup: CDR1 MGHRA, CDR2 YSYEKL. The CDR3 spans 15 residues. The CDR3 reads CASSQERDGQETQYF. Written as DNA, the CDR3 is TGCGCCAGCAGCCAAGAAAGGGACGGCCAAGAGACCCAGTACTTC.

This clone showed up just a few times. One junction end does not reproduce the germline sequence, and a read error may be involved. The J gene is TRBJ2-7, the V gene TRBV10-3, with D perhaps given as TRBD1 or TRBD2 (5 bases each). Per germline, CDR1 ENHRY and CDR2 SYGVKD. The length of the CDR3 is 14 residues. The CDR3 bases are TGTGCCATCAGTGAGTCGGGGGTCTCCCACGAGCAGTACTTC. It codes for CAISESGVSHEQYF.

The V call is TRBV27, the J call TRBJ1-5, with TRBD1 identical over 7 bases. The CDR3 has 18 amino acids. V shed 5 bases and J 0 bases; nucleotides not matched to a gene: 13. Germline V gene sequence: CDR1 MNHEY, CDR2 SMNVEV (reference sequence). The chain's CDR3 is CASSKITGQAYSNQPQHF. In nucleotides, the CDR3 is TGTGCCAGCAGTAAAATAACCGGACAGGCCTATAGCAATCAGCCCCAGCATTTT.

The rearrangement links TRBV5-1 to TRBJ1-6; possible D gene TRBD1, 6 bases. V was shortened by 2 bases and J by 5 bases, with 8 bases between the two germline ends. This CDR3 region has 14 residues. Per the germline V gene, CDR1 is SGHRS and CDR2 is YFSETQ. The CDR3 loop reads CASSFWTDNSPLHF. CDR3 sequence (DNA): TGCGCCAGCAGCTTTTGGACAGATAATTCACCCCTCCACTTT.

This clone was detected once. The chain employs TRBV12-5 and TRBJ2-1; a possible D gene is TRBD1 (5 bases). This CDR3 contains 14 residues. The V gene's germline CDR1 is LGHNT and CDR2 FRNRAP. V shed 3 bases and J shed 2 bases, with 8 bases lying between them. CDR3 nucleotide sequence: TGTGCTAGTGGTTTAGGGGCTACCTACAATGAGCAGTTCTTC. This codes for CASGLGATYNEQFF.

The rearrangement links TRBV10-1 to TRBJ2-3; D gene ambiguous. CDR1 WNHNN and CDR2 SYGVQD come from the germline V gene (reference sequence). This CDR3 comprises 16 residues. V was shortened by 2 bases and J by 1 base, with 13 bases between the two germline ends. The CDR3 bases are TGCGCCAGCAGTGAGGTTCTCGGCGGACGCACAGATACGCAGTATTTT. Translated: CASSEVLGGRTDTQYF.

The chain has TRBV7-8 and TRBJ1-2; a weak D match, TRBD1 (6 bases). Per the germline V gene, CDR1 is SGHVS and CDR2 is FQNEAQ. V gave up 3 bases and J gave up 7 bases, with 18 bases separating them. The CDR3 is 15 amino acids. CDR3 loop: CASSLLEGVSAGYTF. DNA for the CDR3: TGTGCCAGCAGCTTGCTTGAGGGGGTTTCAGCTGGCTACACCTTC.

This rearrangement joins TRBV2 to TRBJ2-2, with D tentatively TRBD1 (5 bases). Germline V gene data show CDR1 as SNHLY and CDR2 as FYNNEI. There are 14 residues in the CDR3. V lost 1 base, J lost 8 bases, and 11 bases lay in between. For the CDR3, the DNA is TGTGCCAGCAGTGAAGATAGGACAAAAGGGGAGCTGTTTTTT. Translation: CASSEDRTKGELFF.

This chain links TRBV28 with TRBJ1-5, with TRBD1 as a possible D gene (5 bases). V was trimmed by 3 bases and J by 2 bases, leaving 14 bases between them. The germline gives CDR1 MDHEN, CDR2 SYDVKM. The CDR3 consists of 16 residues. CDR3: CASSLSRVPRNQPQHF. The CDR3 coding sequence is TGTGCCAGCAGTTTGAGCAGGGTCCCCCGCAATCAGCCCCAGCATTTT.

This chain uses TRBV4-1 with TRBJ2-5, with D perhaps assigned TRBD1 or TRBD2 (5 bases each). With 0 bases removed from V and 2 bases from J, the gap between germline ends came to 13 bases. This CDR3 region has 16 residues. Germline loops: CDR1 MGHRA, CDR2 YSYEKL. The CDR3 region has the DNA TGCGCCAGCAGCCAAGATCTGGGACGTATTCAAGAGACCCAGTACTTC. Its protein product is CASSQDLGRIQETQYF.

The chain carries TRBV28 and TRBJ2-1; D possibly uses TRBD1 or TRBD2 (6 bases each). The germline V gene has CDR1 MDHEN and CDR2 SYDVKM. V lost 7 bases to trimming and J lost 7 bases, with 17 bases between them. The CDR3 is 14 residues long. In DNA, the CDR3 is TGTGCCAGCACTCCCGGGGGCAGTCCAAATGAGCAGTTCTTC. As protein: CASTPGGSPNEQFF.

V is TRBV4-2 and J is TRBJ1-3, with D unresolved. The CDR3 is made up of 16 amino acids. From germline, CDR1 is LGHNA and CDR2 YNFKEQ. V was shortened by 0 bases and J by 0 bases, with 9 bases between the two germline ends. This CDR3 reads CASSQDWRGSGNTIYF. For the CDR3, the DNA is TGTGCCAGCAGCCAAGATTGGCGTGGCTCTGGAAACACCATATATTTT.

This rearrangement joins TRBV7-9 to TRBJ1-1; D is undetermined. V was trimmed by 8 bases and J by 1 base, leaving 14 bases between them. Germline CDR1 reads SEHNR; CDR2 reads FQNEAQ (reference sequence). The CDR3 extends over 14 amino acids. CDR3 residues: CASVGRPANTEAFF. The CDR3 region has the DNA TGTGCCAGCGTTGGGAGGCCGGCGAACACTGAAGCTTTCTTT. The complete variable domain, with remaining parts taken from reference TRBV7-9 and TRBJ1-1, reads DTGVSQNPRHKITKRGQNVTFRCDPISEHNRLYWYRQTLGQGPEFLTYFQNEAQLEKSRLLSDRFSAERPKGSFSTLEIQRTEQGDSAMYLCASVGRPANTEAFFGQGTRLTVV.

The chain links TRBV7-9 to TRBJ1-5; TRBD1 aligns across 7 bases. CDR3 length equals 16 residues. The trim removed 5 bases at V and 0 bases at J, leaving 7 bases unmatched. CDR1 is SEHNR and CDR2 is FQNEAQ in the germline V gene (reference sequence). The CDR3 DNA follows: TGTGCCAGCAGCGACCAAGGGACAGTTAGCAATCAGCCCCAGCATTTT. Translating it yields CASSDQGTVSNQPQHF.

This chain uses TRBV18 with TRBJ1-1; TRBD1 aligns across 7 bases. This CDR3 is 14 amino acids long. V dropped 8 bases and J dropped 4; count of bases not matched to a gene: 10. Germline V gene sequence: CDR1 KGHSH, CDR2 LQKENI. DNA of the CDR3: TGTGCCAGCGCCCGATCTGGGACAGTCACTGAAGCTTTCTTT. Translation gives CASARSGTVTEAFF.

V gene TRBV5-6 combines with J gene TRBJ1-3; D is undetermined. The CDR3 runs to 14 residues. Germline CDR1 and CDR2: SGHDT and YYEEEE. V was shortened by 7 bases and J by 1 base, with 12 bases between the two germline ends. The CDR3 protein is CASHGSGSGNTIYF. CDR3 nucleotides: TGTGCCAGCCACGGATCAGGTTCTGGAAACACCATATATTTT.

The table lists this clone with many counts. The identical CDR3 is also encoded by other nucleotide sequences in the sample. The rearrangement joins TRBV5-1 to TRBJ1-3, with D unresolved. CDR1 is SGHRS and CDR2 is YFSETQ in the germline V gene. Trimming removed 4 bases from V and 3 bases from J, with 11 bases in between. This CDR3 has 14 amino acids. Written as DNA, the CDR3 is TGCGCCAGCAGCCCAGGTACTGATGGAAACACCATATATTTT. It is translated as CASSPGTDGNTIYF.

The chain carries TRBV6-6 and TRBJ2-7; 8 bases fit TRBD2. This CDR3 has 15 residues. The J segment lost 2 bases and the V segment lost 5 bases, leaving 8 bases of the junction unmatched. Germline CDR1 MNHNY, CDR2 SVGAGI (reference sequence). The CDR3 loop is CASSQNPGLAYEQYF. The DNA of the CDR3 is TGTGCCAGCAGTCAAAATCCGGGACTAGCCTACGAGCAGTACTTC.

This clone has only a few counts. The chain joins TRBV19 to TRBJ1-5, with unresolved D. CDR1 is LNHDA and CDR2 is SQIVND in the germline V gene (reference sequence). The CDR3 loop spans 12 amino acids. V lost 8 bases and J lost 6, with 11 bases in between. The CDR3 region is CASSGLGQPQHF. The CDR3 DNA reads TGTGCCAGTTCAGGATTGGGTCAGCCCCAGCATTTT.

The table lists this clone with many counts. V usage is TRBV11-2 and J usage is TRBJ1-4; 9 bases match TRBD1. Losses at the gene ends were 5 bases for V and 6 bases for J; bases not matched to a gene: 7. CDR1 is SGHAT, CDR2 FQNNGV, per germline. The CDR3 is 15 amino acids. The CDR3 DNA is TGTGCCAGCAGCCGACCGACAGGGGGATATGAAAAACTGTTTTTT. Translation: CASSRPTGGYEKLFF.

Regarding this clone: The sample holds other DNA sequences that translate to the same CDR3. V and J are TRBV5-1 and TRBJ2-7; 11 positions match TRBD2. CDR1 is SGHRS and CDR2 is YFSETQ in the germline V gene. This CDR3 is 14 amino acids long. Losses at the gene ends were 1 base for V and 3 bases for J; bases not matched to a gene: 0. The chain's CDR3 is CASSLTSGSYEQYF. In DNA, the CDR3 is TGCGCCAGCAGCTTGACTAGCGGGAGCTACGAGCAGTACTTC.

The chain links TRBV6-5 to TRBJ2-3, with D unclear. Germline V CDR1 and CDR2: MNHEY, SVGAGI. Trimming removed 10 bases at V and 3 bases at J, with 14 bases between. The CDR3 has 13 residues. The CDR3 DNA sequence: TGTGCCATCACCAAGGCCGGAACAGATACGCAGTATTTT. This translates into CAITKAGTDTQYF.

The chain joins TRBV2 to TRBJ2-1; D is perhaps TRBD2 (5 bases). This CDR3 spans 15 amino acids. Germline loops: CDR1 SNHLY, CDR2 FYNNEI. Trimming stripped 3 bases from V and 7 bases from J, with 16 bases between. The CDR3 protein is CASSERYGVGNEQFF. The DNA of the CDR3 is TGTGCCAGCAGTGAGCGTTACGGGGTCGGGAATGAGCAGTTCTTC. The entire variable domain, with the rest obtained from reference TRBV2 and TRBJ2-1, is as follows: EPEVTQTPSHQVTQMGQEVILRCVPISNHLYFYWYRQILGQKVEFLVSFYNNEISEKSEIFDDQFSVERPDGSNFTLKIRSTKLEDSAMYFCASSERYGVGNEQFFGPGTRLTVL.

The chain combines TRBV6-5 with TRBJ1-1; the D gene is possibly TRBD1 (5 bases). The CDR3 runs 15 residues. Germline CDR1 MNHEY, CDR2 SVGAGI. Trimming removed 1 base from V and 4 bases from J, with 13 bases in between. This CDR3 is CASSYWDVRGTEAFF. CDR3 nucleotides: TGTGCCAGCAGTTACTGGGACGTCCGAGGCACTGAAGCTTTCTTT.

This clone has a handful of counts. V usage is TRBV19 and J usage is TRBJ2-2; D may be TRBD1 or TRBD2 (5 bases each). Germline CDR1 and CDR2: LNHDA and SQIVND (reference sequence). There are 15 residues in the CDR3. V was shortened by 3 bases and J by 0 bases, with 8 bases between the two germline ends. The CDR3 nucleotides are TGTGCCAGTAGTATCGGGACGGCGAACACCGGGGAGCTGTTTTTT. Its protein is CASSIGTANTGELFF.

The chain uses TRBV4-1 and TRBJ1-5; D gene ambiguous. CDR3 length equals 16 residues. V was shortened by 0 bases and J by 2 bases, with 11 bases between the two germline ends. Looked up from germline, CDR1 is MGHRA and CDR2 is YSYEKL. The CDR3 here is CASSQDGRGGNQPQHF. CDR3 bases: TGCGCCAGCAGCCAAGATGGGCGCGGAGGCAATCAGCCCCAGCATTTT.

The chain recombines TRBV6-1 with TRBJ2-2; a possible D gene is TRBD2 (5 bases). The V and J ends lost 2 bases and 5 bases respectively, with 12 bases between them. Per germline, CDR1 MNHNS and CDR2 SASEGT. The CDR3 is 15 amino acids. The CDR3 DNA sequence: TGTGCCAGCAGTGAACCAGGAGGTGATACCGGGGAGCTGTTTTTT. Translating it yields CASSEPGGDTGELFF.

On this clone: Just one base apart from a much larger clone, this may be a read error. This specimen includes other DNA sequences encoding the same CDR3. V is TRBV29-1 and J is TRBJ2-2; perhaps TRBD1 as D (5 bases). This CDR3 has 12 amino acids. Trimming pared 4 bases from V and 7 bases from J, leaving 10 bases between. Per the germline V gene, CDR1 is SQVTM and CDR2 is ANQGSEA. CDR3: CSVGQGHGELFF. The CDR3 DNA reads TGCAGCGTTGGGCAGGGCCACGGGGAGCTGTTTTTT.